This is a list of T cell receptor beta chains from one sample in a study of T cells in Graves' hyperthyroidism and ophthalmopathy. TCRdb re-called the multiplex PCR reads with MiXCR, one entry per CDR3 protein. The profile covers 300,000 to 350,000 distinct CDR3 sequences, with under 25% appearing a single time and around 48% taken by the ten largest. Material for sequencing was blood. All receptors come from a woman in her fifties or sixties with Graves' hyperthyroidism. Both conserved end residues are part of each CDR3.

v_call,cdr3_aa
TRBV6-1,CASSEVEQGASTDTQYF
TRBV5-1,CASSETGGRGNQPQHF
TRBV5-6,CASSSISLQGYGYTF
TRBV28,CAIRTGPTSGYTF
TRBV5-4,CASSLPGETEAFF
TRBV7-9,CASSLVRGVYNEQFF
TRBV27,CASSPRSNYGYTF
TRBV7-9,CASSRSGANVLTF
TRBV20-1,CSAGTVRRGGYTF
TRBV2,CASSEGYEQFF
TRBV14,CASSQDWGKLFF
TRBV6-1,CASRSRTSGSSYNEQFF
TRBV30,CAYFTGELFF
TRBV9,CASTAGSGSSYNEQFF
TRBV28,CASSIDRGHRSETQYF
TRBV28,CASSPLAGGRGELFF
TRBV13,CASSHMAAVPYEQYF
TRBV12-3/TRBV12-4,CASSFGTAWTSGTYEQYF
TRBV20-1,CSARGPYTDTQYF
TRBV5-6,CASRRGQLEAFF
TRBV9,CASSVQGIGTDTQYF
TRBV11-2,CASSPRAGSSTDTQYF
TRBV19,CASSIKGFGNEQFF
TRBV6-1,CASGFRGNTGELFF
TRBV28,CASSLWAVFQVNTEAFF
TRBV3-1,CASSQLSDTQYF
TRBV7-9,CASSPPMPPGQGRKLKLFF